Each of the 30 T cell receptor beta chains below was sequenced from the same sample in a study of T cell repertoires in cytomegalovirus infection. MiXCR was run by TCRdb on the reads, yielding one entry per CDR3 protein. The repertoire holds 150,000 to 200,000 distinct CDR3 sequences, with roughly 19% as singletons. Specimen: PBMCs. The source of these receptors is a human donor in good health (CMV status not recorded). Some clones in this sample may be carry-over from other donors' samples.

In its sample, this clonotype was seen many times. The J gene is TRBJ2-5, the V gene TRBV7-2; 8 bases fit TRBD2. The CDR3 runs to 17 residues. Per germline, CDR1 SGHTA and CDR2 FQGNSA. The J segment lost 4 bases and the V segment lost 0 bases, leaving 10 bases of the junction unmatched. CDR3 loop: CASSLALLAGRGETQYF. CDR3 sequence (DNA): TGTGCCAGCAGCTTAGCGCTCCTAGCGGGCAGGGGAGAGACCCAGTACTTC.

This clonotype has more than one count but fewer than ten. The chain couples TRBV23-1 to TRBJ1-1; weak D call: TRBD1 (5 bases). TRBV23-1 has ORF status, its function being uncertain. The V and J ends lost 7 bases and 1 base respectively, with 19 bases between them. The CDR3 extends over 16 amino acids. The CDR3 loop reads CASIQLGGDSNTEAFF. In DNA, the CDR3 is TGCGCCAGCATCCAATTGGGGGGGGACTCGAACACTGAAGCTTTCTTT.

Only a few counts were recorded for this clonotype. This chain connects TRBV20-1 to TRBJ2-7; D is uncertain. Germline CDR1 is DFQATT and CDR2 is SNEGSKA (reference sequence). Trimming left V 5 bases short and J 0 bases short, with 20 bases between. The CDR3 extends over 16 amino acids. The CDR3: CSAVAPSGLDSYEQYF. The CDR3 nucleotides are TGCAGTGCTGTCGCCCCTTCTGGCCTCGACTCCTACGAGCAGTACTTC.

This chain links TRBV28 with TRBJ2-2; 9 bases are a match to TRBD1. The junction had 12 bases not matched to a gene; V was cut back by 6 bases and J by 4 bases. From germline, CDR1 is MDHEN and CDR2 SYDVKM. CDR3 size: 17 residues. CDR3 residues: CASRLGPGQGRTGELFF. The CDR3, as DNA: TGTGCCAGCAGACTCGGGCCGGGACAGGGTCGCACCGGGGAGCTGTTTTTT.

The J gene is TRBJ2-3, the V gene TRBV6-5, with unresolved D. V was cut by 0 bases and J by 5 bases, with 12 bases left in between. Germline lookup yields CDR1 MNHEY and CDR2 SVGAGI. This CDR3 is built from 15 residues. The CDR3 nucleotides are TGTGCCAGCAGTTACTCGAGTCTACTATTAGATACGCAGTATTTT. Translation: CASSYSSLLLDTQYF.

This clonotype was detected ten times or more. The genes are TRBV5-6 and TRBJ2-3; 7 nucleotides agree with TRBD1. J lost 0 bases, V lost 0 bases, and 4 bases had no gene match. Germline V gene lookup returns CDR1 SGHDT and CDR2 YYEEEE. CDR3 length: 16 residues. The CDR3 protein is CASSLERGHSTDTQYF. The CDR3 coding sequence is TGTGCCAGCAGCTTGGAAAGGGGGCATAGCACAGATACGCAGTATTTT.

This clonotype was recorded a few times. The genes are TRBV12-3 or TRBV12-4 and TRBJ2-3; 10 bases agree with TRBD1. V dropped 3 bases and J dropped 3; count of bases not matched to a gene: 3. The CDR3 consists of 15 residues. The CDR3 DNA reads TGTGCCAGCAGTTTGGGACAGGGGATGACAGATACGCAGTATTTT. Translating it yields CASSLGQGMTDTQYF.

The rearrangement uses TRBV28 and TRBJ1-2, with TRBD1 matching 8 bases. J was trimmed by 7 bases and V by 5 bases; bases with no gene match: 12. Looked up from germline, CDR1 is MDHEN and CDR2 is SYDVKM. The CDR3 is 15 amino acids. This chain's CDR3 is CASSVPGQVFGGYTF. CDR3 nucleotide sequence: TGTGCCAGCAGTGTCCCGGGACAGGTTTTTGGTGGCTACACCTTC.

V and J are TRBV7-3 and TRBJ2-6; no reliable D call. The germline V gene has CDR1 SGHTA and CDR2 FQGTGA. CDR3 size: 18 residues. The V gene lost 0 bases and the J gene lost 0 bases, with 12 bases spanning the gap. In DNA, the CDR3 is TGTGCCAGCAGCTTAACGTCCGGAACACCCTCTGGGGCCAACGTCCTGACTTTC. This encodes CASSLTSGTPSGANVLTF.

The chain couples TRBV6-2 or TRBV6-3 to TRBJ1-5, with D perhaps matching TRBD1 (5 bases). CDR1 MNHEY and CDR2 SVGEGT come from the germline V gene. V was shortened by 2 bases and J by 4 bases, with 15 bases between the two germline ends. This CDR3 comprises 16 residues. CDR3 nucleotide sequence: TGTGCCAGCAGTTACGGGGGGTTCTTAGGTAATCAGCCCCAGCATTTT. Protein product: CASSYGGFLGNQPQHF.

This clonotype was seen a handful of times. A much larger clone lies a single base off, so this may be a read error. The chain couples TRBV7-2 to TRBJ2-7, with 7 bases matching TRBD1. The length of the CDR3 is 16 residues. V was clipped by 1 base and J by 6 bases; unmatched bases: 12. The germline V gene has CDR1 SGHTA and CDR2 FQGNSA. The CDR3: CASSLVRDRFGSEQYF. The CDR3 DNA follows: TGTGCCAGCAGCTTAGTCCGGGACAGATTTGGGAGCGAGCAGTACTTC.

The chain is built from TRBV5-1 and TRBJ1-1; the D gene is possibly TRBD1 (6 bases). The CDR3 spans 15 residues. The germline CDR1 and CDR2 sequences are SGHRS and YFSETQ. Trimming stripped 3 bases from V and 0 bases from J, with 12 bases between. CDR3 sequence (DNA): TGCGCCAGCAGCTGGGGGGACACCATGAACACTGAAGCTTTCTTT. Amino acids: CASSWGDTMNTEAFF.

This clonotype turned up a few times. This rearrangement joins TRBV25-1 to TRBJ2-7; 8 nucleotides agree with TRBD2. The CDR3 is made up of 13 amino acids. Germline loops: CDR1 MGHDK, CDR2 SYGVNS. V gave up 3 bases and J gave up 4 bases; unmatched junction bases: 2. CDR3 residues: CASSETSVYEQYF. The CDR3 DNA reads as TGTGCCAGCAGTGAGACTAGCGTGTACGAGCAGTACTTC.

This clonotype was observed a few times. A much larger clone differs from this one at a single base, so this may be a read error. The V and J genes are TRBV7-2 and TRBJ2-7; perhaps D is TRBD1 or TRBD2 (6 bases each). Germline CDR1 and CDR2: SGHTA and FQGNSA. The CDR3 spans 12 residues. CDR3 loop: CASSGGGYERYF. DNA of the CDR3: TGTGCCAGCAGCGGAGGGGGGTACGAGCGGTACTTC.

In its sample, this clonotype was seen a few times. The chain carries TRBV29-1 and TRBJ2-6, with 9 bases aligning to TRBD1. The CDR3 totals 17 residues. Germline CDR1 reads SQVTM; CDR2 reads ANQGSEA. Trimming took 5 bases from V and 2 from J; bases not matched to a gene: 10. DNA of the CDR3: TGCAGCGTTTTGAGGACAGGGGCTAACACTGGGGCCAACGTCCTGACTTTC. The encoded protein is CSVLRTGANTGANVLTF.

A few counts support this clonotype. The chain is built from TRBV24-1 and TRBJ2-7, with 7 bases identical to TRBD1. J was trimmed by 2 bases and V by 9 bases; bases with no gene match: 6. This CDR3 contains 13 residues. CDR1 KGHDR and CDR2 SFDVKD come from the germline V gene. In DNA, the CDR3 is TGTGCCACCCAGGACAGGTCAGCCTACGAGCAGTACTTC. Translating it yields CATQDRSAYEQYF.

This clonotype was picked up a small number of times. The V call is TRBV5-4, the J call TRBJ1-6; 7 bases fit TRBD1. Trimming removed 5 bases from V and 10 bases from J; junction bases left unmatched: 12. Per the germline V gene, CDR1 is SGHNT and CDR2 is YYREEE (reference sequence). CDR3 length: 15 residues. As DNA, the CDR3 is TGTGCCAGCAGGGTGGGGATGGGACAGCTCTCACCCCTCCACTTT. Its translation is CASRVGMGQLSPLHF.

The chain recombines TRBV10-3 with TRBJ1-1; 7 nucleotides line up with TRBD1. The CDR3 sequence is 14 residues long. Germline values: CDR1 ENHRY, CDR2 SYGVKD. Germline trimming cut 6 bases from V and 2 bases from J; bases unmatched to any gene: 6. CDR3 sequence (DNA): TGTGCCATCAGAACAGGGGTGGTTAACACTGAAGCTTTCTTT. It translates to CAIRTGVVNTEAFF.

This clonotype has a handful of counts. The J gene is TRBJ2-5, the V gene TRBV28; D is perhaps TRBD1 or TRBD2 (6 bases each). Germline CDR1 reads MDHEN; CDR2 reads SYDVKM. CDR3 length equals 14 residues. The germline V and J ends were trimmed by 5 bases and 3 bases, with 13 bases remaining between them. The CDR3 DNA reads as TGTGCCAGCAGTCGCAGGGGACTCGAAGAGACCCAGTACTTC. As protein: CASSRRGLEETQYF.

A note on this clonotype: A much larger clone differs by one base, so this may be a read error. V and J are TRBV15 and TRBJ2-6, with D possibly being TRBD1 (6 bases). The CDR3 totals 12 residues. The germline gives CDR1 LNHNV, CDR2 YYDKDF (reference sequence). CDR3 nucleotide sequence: TGTGCCACCCGCAGGGAACAGGGTATCATGACTTTC. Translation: CATRREQGIMTF.

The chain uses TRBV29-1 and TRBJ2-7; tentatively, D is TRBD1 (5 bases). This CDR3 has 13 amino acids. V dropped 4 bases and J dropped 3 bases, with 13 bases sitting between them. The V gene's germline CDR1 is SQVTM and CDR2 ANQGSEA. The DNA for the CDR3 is TGCAGCGTTGTCAGCAGGGAAGACTACGAGCAGTACTTC. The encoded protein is CSVVSREDYEQYF.

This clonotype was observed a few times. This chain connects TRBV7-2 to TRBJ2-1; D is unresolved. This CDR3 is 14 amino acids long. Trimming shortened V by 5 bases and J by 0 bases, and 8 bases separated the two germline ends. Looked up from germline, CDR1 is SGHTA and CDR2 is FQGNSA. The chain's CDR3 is CASSPQSSYNEQFF. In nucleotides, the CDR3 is TGTGCCAGCAGCCCGCAGAGCTCCTACAATGAGCAGTTCTTC. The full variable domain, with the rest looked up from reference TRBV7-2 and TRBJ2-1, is GAGVSQSPSNKVTEKGKDVELRCDPISGHTALYWYRQSLGQGLEFLIYFQGNSAPDKSGLPSDRFSAERTGGSVSTLTIQRTQQEDSAVYLCASSPQSSYNEQFFGPGTRLTVL.

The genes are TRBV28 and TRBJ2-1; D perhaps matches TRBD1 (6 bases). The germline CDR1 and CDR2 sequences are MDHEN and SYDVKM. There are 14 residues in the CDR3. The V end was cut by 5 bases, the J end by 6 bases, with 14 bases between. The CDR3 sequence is CASSDGTIGNEQFF. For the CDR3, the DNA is TGTGCCAGCAGTGATGGGACAATCGGCAATGAGCAGTTCTTC. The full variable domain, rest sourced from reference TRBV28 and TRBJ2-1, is DVKVTQSSRYLVKRTGEKVFLECVQDMDHENMFWYRQDPGLGLRLIYFSYDVKMKEKGDIPEGYSVSREKKERFSLILESASTNQTSMYLCASSDGTIGNEQFFGPGTRLTVL.

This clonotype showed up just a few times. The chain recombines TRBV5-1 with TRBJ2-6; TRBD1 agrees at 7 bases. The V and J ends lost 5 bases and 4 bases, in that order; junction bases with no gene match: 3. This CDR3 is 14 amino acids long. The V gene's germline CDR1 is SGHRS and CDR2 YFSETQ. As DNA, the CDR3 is TGCGCCAGCAGGACAGGGTCCGGGGCCAACGTCCTGACTTTC. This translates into CASRTGSGANVLTF. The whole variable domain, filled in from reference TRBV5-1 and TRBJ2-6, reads KAGVTQTPRYLIKTRGQQVTLSCSPISGHRSVSWYQQTPGQGLQFLFEYFSETQRNKGNFPGRFSGRQFSNSRSEMNVSTLELGDSALYLCASRTGSGANVLTFGAGSRLTVL.

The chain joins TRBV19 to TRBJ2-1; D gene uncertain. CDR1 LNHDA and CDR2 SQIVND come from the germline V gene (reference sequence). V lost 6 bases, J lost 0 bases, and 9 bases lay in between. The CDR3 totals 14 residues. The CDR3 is CASSPRTSYNEQFF. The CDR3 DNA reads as TGTGCCAGTAGCCCCCGTACCTCCTACAATGAGCAGTTCTTC.

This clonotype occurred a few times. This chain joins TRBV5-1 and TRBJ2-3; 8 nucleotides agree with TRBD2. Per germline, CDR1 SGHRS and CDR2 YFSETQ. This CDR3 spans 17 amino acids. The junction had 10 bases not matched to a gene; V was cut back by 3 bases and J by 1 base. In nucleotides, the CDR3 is TGCGCCAGCAGCTCGACGGGGGGGAGGAACGGCACAGATACGCAGTATTTT. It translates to CASSSTGGRNGTDTQYF.

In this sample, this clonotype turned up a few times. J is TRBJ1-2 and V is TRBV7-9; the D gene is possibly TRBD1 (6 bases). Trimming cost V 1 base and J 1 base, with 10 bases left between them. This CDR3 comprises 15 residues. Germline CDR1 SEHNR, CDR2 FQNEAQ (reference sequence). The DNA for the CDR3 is TGTGCCAGCAGCTTAGGGGGGGCTGTTAACTATGGCTACACCTTC. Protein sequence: CASSLGGAVNYGYTF.

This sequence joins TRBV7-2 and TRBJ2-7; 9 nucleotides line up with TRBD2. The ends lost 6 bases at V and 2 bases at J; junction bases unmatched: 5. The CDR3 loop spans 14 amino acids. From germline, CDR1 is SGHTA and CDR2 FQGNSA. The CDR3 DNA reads TGTGCCAGCAGAGTTAGCGGGGGAACCTACGAGCAGTACTTC. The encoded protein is CASRVSGGTYEQYF. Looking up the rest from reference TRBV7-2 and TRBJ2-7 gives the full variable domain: GAGVSQSPSNKVTEKGKDVELRCDPISGHTALYWYRQSLGQGLEFLIYFQGNSAPDKSGLPSDRFSAERTGGSVSTLTIQRTQQEDSAVYLCASRVSGGTYEQYFGPGTRLTVT.

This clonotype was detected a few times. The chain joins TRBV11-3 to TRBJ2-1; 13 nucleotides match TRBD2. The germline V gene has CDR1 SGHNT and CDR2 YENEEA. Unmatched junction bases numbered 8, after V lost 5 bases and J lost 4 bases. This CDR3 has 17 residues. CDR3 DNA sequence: TGTGCCAGCAGCCGCGGACTAGCGGGAGCGTGGTACAATGAGCAGTTCTTC. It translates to CASSRGLAGAWYNEQFF. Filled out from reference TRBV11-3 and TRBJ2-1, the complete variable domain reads EAGVVQSPRYKIIEKKQPVAFWCNPISGHNTLYWYLQNLGQGPELLIRYENEEAVDDSQLPKDRFSAERLKGVDSTLKIQPAELGDSAVYLCASSRGLAGAWYNEQFFGPGTRLTVL.

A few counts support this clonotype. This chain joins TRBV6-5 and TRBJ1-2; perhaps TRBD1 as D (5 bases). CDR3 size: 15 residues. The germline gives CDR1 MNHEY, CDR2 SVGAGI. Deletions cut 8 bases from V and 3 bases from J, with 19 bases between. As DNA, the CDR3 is TGTGCCAGCCAAAAAGGAGGGTCAGGGCACTATGGCTACACCTTC. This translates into CASQKGGSGHYGYTF.